This T cell receptor beta chain was captured by sequencing in a study of T cell responses to AZD1222 COVID-19 vaccine. Study in general: The study pooled second doses at about 4 or about 12 weeks. Whole-study results and caveats: Recipients of two AZD1222 doses showed rising Spike-specific TCR breadth and depth. At 160-218 and 743-854, vaccine-associated CD4 TCRs were dominant, and they spanned spike.

As for this clone: Its antigen is not identified.

The CDR3 has 13 amino acids. After removal of 5 bases from V and 3 bases from J, the junction contained 3 bases not matched to a gene. Germline V lookup: CDR1 SGHTA, CDR2 FQGNSA. TCRdb's copy holds only in-frame clones and misses some; the assay was immunoSEQ multiplex PCR. The table has approximately 170,000 clones, around 91% seen once. Sequencing was performed on peripheral blood, taken on day 0 of AZD1222 vaccination. The clonotype was recovered from an adult in good health. The chain combines TRBV7-2 with TRBJ2-7, with 8 nucleotides matching TRBD1. The CDR3 spells CASSVGQGYEQYF. Here the CDR3 DNA reads TGTGCCAGCAGCGTCGGACAGGGCTACGAGCAGTACTTC. Full variable domain (remainder filled in from reference TRBV7-2 and TRBJ2-7): GAGVSQSPSNKVTEKGKDVELRCDPISGHTALYWYRQSLGQGLEFLIYFQGNSAPDKSGLPSDRFSAERTGGSVSTLTIQRTQQEDSAVYLCASSVGQGYEQYFGPGTRLTVT.